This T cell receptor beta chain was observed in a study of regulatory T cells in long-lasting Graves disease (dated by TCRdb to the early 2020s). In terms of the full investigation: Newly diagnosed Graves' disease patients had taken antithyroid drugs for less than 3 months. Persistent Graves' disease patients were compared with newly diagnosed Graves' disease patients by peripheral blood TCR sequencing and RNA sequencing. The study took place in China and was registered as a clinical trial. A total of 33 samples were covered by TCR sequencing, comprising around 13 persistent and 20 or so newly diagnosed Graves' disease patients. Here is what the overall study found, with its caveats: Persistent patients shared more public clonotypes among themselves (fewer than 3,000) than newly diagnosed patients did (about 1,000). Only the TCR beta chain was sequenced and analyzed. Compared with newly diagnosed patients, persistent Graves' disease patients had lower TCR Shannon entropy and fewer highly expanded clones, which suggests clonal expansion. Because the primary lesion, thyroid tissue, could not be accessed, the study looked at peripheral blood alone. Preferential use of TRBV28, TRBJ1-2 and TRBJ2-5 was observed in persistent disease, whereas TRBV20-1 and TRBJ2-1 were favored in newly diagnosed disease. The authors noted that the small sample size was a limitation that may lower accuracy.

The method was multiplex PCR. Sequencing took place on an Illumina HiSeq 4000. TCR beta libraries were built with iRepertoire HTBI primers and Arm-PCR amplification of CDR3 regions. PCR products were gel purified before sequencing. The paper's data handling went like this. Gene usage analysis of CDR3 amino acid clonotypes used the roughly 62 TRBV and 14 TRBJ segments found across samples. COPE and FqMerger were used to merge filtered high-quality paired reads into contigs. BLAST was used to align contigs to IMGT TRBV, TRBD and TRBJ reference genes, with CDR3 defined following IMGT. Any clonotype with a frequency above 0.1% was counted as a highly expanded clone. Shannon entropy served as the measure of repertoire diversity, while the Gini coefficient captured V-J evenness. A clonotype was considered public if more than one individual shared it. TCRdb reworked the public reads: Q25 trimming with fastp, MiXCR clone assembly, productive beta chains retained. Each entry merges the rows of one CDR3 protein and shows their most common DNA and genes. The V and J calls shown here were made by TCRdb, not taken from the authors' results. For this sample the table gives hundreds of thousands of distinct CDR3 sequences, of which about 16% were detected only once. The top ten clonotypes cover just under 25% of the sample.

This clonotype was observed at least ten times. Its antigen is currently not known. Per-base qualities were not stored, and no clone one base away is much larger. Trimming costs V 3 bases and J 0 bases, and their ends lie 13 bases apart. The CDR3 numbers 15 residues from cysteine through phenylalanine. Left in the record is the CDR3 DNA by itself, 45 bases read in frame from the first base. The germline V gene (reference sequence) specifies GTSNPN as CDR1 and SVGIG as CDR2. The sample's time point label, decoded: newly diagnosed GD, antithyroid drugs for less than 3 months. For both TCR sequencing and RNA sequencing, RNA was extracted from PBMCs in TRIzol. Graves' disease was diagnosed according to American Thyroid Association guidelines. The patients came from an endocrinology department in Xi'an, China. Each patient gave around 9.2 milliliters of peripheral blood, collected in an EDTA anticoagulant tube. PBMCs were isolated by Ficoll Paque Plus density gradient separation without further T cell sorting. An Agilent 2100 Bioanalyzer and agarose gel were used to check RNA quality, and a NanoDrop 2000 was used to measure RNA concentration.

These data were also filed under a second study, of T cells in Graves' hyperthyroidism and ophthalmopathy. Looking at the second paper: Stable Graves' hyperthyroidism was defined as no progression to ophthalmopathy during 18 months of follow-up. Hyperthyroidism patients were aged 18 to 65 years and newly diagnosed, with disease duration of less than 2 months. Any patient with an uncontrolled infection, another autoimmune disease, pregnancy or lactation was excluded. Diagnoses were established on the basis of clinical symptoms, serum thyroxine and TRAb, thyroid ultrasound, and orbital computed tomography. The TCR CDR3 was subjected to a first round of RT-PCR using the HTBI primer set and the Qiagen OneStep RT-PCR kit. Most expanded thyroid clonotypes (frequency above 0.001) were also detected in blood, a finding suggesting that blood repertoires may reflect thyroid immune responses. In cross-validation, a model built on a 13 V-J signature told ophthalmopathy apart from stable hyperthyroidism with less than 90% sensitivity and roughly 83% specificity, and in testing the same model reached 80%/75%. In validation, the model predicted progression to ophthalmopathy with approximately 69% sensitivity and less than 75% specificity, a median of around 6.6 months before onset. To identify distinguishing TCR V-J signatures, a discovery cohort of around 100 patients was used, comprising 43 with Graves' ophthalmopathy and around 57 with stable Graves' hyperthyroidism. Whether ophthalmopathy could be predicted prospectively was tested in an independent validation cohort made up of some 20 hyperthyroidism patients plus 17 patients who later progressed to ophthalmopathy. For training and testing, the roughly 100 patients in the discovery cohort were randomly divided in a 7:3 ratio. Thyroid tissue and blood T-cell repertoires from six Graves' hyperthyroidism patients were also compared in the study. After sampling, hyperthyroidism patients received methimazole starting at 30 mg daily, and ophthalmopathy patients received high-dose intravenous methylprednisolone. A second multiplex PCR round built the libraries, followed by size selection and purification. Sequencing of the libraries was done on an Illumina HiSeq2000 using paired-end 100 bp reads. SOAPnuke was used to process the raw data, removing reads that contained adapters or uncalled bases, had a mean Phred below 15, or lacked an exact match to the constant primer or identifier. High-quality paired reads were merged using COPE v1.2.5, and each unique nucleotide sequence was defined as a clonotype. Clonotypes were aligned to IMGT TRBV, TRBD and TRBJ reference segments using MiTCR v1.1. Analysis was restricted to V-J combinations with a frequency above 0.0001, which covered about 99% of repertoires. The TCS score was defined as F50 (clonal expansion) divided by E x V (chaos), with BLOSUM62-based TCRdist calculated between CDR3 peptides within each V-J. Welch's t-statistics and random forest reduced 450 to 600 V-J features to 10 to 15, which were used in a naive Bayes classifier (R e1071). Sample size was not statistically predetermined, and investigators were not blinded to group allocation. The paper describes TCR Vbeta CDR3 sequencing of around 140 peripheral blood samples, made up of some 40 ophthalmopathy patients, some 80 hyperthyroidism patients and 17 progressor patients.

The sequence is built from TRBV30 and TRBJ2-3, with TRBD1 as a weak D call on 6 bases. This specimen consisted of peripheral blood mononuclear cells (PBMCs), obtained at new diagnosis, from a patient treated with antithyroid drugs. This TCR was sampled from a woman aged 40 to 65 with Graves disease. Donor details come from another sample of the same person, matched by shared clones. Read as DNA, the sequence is TGTGCCTGGAGGCTCAGGGGCGTGAGCACAGATACGCAGTATTTT. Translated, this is CAWRLRGVSTDTQYF.